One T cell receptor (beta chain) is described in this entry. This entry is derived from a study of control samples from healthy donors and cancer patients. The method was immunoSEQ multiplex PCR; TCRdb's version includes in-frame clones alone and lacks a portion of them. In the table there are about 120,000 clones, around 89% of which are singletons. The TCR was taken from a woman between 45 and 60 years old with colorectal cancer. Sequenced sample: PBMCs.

CDR3 nucleotides: TGTGCCACCAGTGACCCGGGACAGTTGAAAGAGACCCAGTACTTC. Translating gives CATSDPGQLKETQYF. The rearrangement uses TRBV24-1 and TRBJ2-5; TRBD1 matches 7 bases. The CDR3 length is 15 residues. With 4 bases clipped from V and 3 bases from J, the junction kept 7 bases outside the gene matches. Germline V gene sequence: CDR1 KGHDR, CDR2 SFDVKD.